This T cell receptor (beta chain) came from a study of radiation and T cells in renal cell carcinoma. V was cut by 5 bases and J by 7 bases, with 11 bases left in between. The CDR3 loop spans 13 amino acids. Germline-derived CDR1 and CDR2 are SGHTA and FQGNSA. Treatment described: 15 Gy SBRT to primary tumor, nephrectomy 4 weeks later. The method was immunoSEQ multiplex PCR; TCRdb's version includes in-frame clones alone and lacks a portion of them. Of 9,000 to 9,500 clones in the sample, roughly 60% are singletons; the top ten hold 15% to 20%. J is TRBJ1-4 and V is TRBV7-2, with a tentative D call TRBD1 (6 bases). This sequence originates from a woman between 45 and 65 years old with renal cell carcinoma. Sample: tumor tissue, taken from a patient whose treatment included radiotherapy and nephrectomy. This CDR3 is CASSKGGSEKLFF. Here the CDR3 DNA reads TGTGCCAGCAGCAAGGGGGGATCTGAAAAACTGTTTTTT.